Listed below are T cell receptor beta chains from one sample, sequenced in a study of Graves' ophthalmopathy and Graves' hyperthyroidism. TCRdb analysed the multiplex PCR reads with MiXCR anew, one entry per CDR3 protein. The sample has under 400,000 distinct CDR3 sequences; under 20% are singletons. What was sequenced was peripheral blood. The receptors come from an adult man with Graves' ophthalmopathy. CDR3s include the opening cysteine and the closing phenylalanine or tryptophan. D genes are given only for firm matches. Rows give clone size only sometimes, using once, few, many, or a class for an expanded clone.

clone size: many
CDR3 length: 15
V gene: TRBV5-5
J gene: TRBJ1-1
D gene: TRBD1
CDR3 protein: CASSWGQGARTEAFF
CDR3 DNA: TGTGCCAGCAGCTGGGGGCAGGGGGCGAGAACTGAAGCTTTCTTT

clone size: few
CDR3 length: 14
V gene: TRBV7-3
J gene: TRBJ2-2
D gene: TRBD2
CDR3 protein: CASRTSGGAGELFF
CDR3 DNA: TGTGCCAGCCGGACTAGCGGGGGGGCCGGGGAGCTGTTTTTT

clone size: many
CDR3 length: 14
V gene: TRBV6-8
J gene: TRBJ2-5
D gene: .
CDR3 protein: CASSAGPSRETQYF
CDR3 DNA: TGTGCCAGCAGTGCGGGCCCGAGCCGAGAGACCCAGTACTTC

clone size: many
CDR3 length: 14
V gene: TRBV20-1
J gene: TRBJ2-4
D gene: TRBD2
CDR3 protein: CSARGGRGKNIQYF
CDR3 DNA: TGCAGTGCCAGAGGCGGGAGAGGCAAAAACATTCAGTACTTC

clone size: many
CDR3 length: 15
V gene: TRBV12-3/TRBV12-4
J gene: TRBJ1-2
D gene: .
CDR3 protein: CASSTTGATNYGYTF
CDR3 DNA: TGTGCCAGCAGTACGACAGGCGCTACTAACTATGGCTACACCTTC

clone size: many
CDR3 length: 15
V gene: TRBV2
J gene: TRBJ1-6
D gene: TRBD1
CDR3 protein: CASSEEGQGYSPLHF
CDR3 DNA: TGTGCCAGCAGTGAAGAGGGACAGGGCTATTCACCCCTCCACTTT

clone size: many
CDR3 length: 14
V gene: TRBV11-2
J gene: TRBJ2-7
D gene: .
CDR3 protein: CASSAESTNYEQYF
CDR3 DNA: TGTGCCAGCAGCGCAGAATCGACTAACTACGAGCAGTACTTC

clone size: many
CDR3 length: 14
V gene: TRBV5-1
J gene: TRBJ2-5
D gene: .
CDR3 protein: CASSLDRRQETQYF
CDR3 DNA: TGCGCCAGCAGCTTGGACAGGAGGCAAGAGACCCAGTACTTC

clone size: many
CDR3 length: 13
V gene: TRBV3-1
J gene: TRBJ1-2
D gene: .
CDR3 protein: CASTAARGYGYTF
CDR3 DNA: TGTGCCAGCACCGCCGCGAGGGGCTATGGCTACACCTTC

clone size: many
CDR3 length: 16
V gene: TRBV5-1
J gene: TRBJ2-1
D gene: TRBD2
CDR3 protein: CASSSETSGRGHEQFF
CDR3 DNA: TGCGCCAGCAGCAGTGAGACTAGCGGGAGGGGCCATGAGCAGTTCTTC

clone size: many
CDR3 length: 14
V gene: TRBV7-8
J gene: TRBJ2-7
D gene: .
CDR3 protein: CASSSGQGTDEQYF
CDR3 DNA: TGTGCCAGCAGCTCTGGGCAGGGGACGGACGAGCAGTACTTC

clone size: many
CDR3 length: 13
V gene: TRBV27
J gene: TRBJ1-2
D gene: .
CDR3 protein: CASSYGRTYGYTF
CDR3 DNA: TGTGCCAGCAGTTATGGGCGGACTTATGGCTACACCTTC

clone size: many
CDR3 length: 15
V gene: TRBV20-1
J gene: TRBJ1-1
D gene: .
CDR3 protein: CSATNPGGSTTEAFF
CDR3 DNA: TGCAGTGCTACCAATCCGGGAGGGTCTACCACTGAAGCTTTCTTT

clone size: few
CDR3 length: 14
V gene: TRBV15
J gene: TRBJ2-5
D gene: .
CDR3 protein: CATSRTGRQETQYF
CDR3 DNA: TGTGCCACCAGCAGAACCGGGAGACAAGAGACCCAGTACTTC

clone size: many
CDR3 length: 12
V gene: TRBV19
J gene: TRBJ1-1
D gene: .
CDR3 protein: CASSIASSEAFF
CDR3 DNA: TGTGCCAGTAGTATCGCGTCCTCCGAAGCTTTCTTT

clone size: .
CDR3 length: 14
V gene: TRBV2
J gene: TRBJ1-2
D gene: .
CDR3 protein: CASSVGIRGYGYTF
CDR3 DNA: TGTGCCAGCAGTGTGGGCATTCGAGGCTATGGCTACACCTTC

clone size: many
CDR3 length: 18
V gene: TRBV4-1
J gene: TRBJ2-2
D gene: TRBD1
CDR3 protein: CASSQVLGTGLNTGELFF
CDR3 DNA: TGCGCCAGCAGCCAAGTCCTTGGGACAGGCCTAAACACCGGGGAGCTGTTTTTT

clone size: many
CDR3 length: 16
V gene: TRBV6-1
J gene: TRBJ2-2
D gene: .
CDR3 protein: CASSARNSVGSGELFF
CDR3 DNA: TGTGCCAGCAGTGCCCGAAATTCAGTTGGATCCGGGGAGCTGTTTTTT

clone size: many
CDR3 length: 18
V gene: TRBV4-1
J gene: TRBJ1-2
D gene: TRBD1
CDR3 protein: CASSQEGGRQGLDYGYTF
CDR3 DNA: TGCGCCAGCAGCCAAGAGGGGGGCCGACAGGGCTTGGACTATGGCTACACCTTC

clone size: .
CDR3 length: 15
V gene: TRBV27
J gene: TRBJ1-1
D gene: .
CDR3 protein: CASGVYKGLNTEAFF
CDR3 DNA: TGTGCCAGCGGAGTTTATAAGGGCCTGAACACTGAAGCTTTCTTT

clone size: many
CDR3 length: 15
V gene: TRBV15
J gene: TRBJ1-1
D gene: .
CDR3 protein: CATSPSWGVNTEAFF
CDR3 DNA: TGTGCCACCAGCCCGAGTTGGGGGGTGAACACTGAAGCTTTCTTT

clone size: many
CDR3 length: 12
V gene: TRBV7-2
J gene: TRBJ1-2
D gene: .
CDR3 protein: CASSLVEYGYTF
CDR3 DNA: TGTGCCAGCAGCTTAGTTGAGTATGGCTACACCTTC

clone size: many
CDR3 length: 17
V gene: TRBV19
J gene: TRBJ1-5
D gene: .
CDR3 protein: CASSMTGAAWVNQPQHF
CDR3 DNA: TGTGCCAGTAGTATGACAGGCGCTGCTTGGGTCAATCAGCCCCAGCATTTT

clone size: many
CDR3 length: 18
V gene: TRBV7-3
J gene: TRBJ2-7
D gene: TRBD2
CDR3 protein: CASSLGLAGPAPSYEQYF
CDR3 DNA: TGTGCCAGCAGCTTGGGACTAGCGGGTCCAGCCCCCTCCTACGAGCAGTACTTC

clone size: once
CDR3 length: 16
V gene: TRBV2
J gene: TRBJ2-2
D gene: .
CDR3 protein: CASSEAGFRRTGELFF
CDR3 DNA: TGTGCCAGCAGTGAAGCGGGGTTTAGGAGGACCGGGGAGCTGTTTTTT

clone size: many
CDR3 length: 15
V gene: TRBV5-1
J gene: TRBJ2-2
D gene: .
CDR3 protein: CASSLGRLNTGELFF
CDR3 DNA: TGCGCCAGCAGCTTGGGGCGACTCAACACCGGGGAGCTGTTTTTT

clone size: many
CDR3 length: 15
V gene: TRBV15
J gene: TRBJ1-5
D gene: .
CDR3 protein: CATSRDRGPGQPQHF
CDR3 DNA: TGTGCCACCAGCAGAGATCGGGGTCCGGGTCAGCCCCAGCATTTT

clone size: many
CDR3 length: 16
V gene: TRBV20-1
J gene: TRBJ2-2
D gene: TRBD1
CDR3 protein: CSASEKDRRETGELFF
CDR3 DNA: TGCAGTGCTAGTGAAAAGGACAGGCGCGAAACCGGGGAGCTGTTTTTT

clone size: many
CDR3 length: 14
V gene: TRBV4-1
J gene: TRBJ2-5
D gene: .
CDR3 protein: CASSLRQSQETQYF
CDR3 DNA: TGCGCCAGCAGCCTTCGACAGAGCCAAGAGACCCAGTACTTC

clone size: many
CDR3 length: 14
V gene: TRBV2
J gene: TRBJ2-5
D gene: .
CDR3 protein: CASSEGVSQETQYF
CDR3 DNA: TGTGCCAGCAGTGAAGGGGTCAGCCAAGAGACCCAGTACTTC

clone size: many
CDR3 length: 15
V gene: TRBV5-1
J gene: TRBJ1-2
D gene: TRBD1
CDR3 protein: CASSIGDRINYGYTF
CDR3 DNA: TGCGCCAGCAGCATAGGGGACAGGATCAACTATGGCTACACCTTC

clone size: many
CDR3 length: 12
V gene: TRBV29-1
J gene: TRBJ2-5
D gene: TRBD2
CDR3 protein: CSVGTRPETQYF
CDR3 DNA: TGCAGCGTTGGGACTAGACCGGAGACCCAGTACTTC

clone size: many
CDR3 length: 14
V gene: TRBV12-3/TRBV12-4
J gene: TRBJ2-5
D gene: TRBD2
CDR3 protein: CASSTTSGKGTQYF
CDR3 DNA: TGTGCCAGCAGTACGACTAGCGGCAAAGGGACCCAGTACTTC

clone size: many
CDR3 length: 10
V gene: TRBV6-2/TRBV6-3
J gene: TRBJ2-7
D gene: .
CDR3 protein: CASAFYEQYF
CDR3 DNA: TGTGCCAGCGCTTTCTACGAGCAGTACTTC

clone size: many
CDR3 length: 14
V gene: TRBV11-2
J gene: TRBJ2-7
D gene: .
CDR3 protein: CASSLSQKTYEQYF
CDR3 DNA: TGTGCCAGCAGCCTATCACAGAAAACCTACGAGCAGTACTTC

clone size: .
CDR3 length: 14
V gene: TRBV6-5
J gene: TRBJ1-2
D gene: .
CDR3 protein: CASSYGVQVYGYTF
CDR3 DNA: TGTGCCAGCAGTTACGGGGTACAGGTCTATGGCTACACCTTC

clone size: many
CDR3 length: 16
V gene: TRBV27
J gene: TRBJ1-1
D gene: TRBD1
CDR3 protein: CASSRLPGQGNTEAFF
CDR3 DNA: TGTGCCAGCTCCCGTCTACCGGGACAGGGGAACACTGAAGCTTTCTTT

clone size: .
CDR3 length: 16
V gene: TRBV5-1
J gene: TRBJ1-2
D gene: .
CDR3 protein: CASSQAGSPGIHGYTF
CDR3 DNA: TGCGCCAGCAGCCAGGCCGGGTCTCCGGGGATCCATGGCTACACCTTC

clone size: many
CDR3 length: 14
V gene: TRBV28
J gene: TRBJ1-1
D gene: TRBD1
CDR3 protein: CATLTGQVNTEAFF
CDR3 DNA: TGTGCCACCCTGACGGGACAGGTGAACACTGAAGCTTTCTTT

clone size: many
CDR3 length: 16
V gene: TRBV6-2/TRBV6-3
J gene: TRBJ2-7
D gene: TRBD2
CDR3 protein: CASSRALAGGTYEQYF
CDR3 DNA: TGTGCCAGCAGTCGCGCGCTAGCGGGAGGGACCTACGAGCAGTACTTC

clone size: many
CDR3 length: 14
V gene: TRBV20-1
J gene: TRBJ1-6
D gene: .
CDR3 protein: CSAGPKLYNSPLHF
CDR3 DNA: TGCAGTGCAGGACCAAAACTCTACAATTCACCCCTCCACTTT

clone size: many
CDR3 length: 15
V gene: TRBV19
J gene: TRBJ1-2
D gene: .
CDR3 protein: CASSKAWTGNYGYTF
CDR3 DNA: TGTGCCAGTAGTAAGGCCTGGACGGGCAACTATGGCTACACCTTC

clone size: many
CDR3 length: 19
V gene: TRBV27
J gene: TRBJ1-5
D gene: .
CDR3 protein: CASSLHTGNLADSNQPQHF
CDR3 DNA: TGTGCCAGCAGTTTGCATACAGGGAATCTAGCGGACAGCAATCAGCCCCAGCATTTT

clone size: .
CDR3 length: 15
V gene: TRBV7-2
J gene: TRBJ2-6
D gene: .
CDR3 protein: CASSPVWGGANVLTF
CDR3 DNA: TGTGCCAGCAGCCCAGTTTGGGGGGGGGCCAACGTCCTGACTTTC

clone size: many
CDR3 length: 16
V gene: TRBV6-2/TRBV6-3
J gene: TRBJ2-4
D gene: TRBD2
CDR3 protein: CASKSGGLHTKNIQYF
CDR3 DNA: TGTGCCAGCAAGAGCGGGGGCCTACACACCAAAAACATTCAGTACTTC

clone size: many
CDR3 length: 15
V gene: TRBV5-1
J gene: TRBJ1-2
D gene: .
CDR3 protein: CASRSGAGSPYGYTF
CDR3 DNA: TGCGCCAGCAGGTCTGGAGCAGGGAGCCCCTATGGCTACACCTTC

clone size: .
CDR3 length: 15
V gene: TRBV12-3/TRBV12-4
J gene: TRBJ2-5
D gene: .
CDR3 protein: CASSRGRTFQETQYF
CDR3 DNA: TGTGCCAGCAGTCGAGGTCGGACCTTTCAAGAGACCCAGTACTTC

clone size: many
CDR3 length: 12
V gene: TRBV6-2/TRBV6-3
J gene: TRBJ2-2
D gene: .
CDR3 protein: CATRGNTGELFF
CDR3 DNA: TGTGCCACCAGGGGCAACACCGGGGAGCTGTTTTTT

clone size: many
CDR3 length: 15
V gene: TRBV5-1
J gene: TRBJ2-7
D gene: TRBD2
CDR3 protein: CASSQSMGGFYEQYF
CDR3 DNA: TGCGCCAGCAGCCAGTCCATGGGGGGGTTCTACGAGCAGTACTTC

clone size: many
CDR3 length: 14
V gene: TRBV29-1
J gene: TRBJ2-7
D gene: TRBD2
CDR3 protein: CSVDGGGGLGEQYF
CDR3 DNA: TGCAGCGTTGATGGCGGGGGGGGTCTTGGCGAGCAGTACTTC

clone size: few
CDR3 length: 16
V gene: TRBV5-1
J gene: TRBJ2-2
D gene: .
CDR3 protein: CASSRGPRDNTGELFF
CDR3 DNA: TGCGCCAGCAGCAGGGGCCCAAGAGACAACACCGGGGAGCTGTTTTTT

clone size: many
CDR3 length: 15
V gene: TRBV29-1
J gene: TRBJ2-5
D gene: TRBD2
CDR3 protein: CSGRRVSGGQKTQYF
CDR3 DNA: TGCAGCGGCCGAAGGGTTAGCGGGGGTCAAAAGACCCAGTACTTC